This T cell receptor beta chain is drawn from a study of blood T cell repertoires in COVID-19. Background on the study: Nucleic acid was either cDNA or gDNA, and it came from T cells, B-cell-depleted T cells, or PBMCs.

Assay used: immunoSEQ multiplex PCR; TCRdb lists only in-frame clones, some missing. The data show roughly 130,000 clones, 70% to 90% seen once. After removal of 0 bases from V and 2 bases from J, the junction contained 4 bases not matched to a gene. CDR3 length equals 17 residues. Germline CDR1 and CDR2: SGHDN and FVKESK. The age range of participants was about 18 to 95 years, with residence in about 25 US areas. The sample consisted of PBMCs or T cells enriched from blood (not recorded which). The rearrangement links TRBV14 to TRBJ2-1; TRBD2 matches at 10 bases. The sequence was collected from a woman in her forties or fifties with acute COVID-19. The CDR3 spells CASSQDLAGVAYNEQFF. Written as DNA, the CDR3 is TGTGCCAGCAGCCAAGATCTAGCGGGAGTGGCCTACAATGAGCAGTTCTTC.